These 22 T cell receptor beta chains were all obtained from the same sample, sequenced in a study of cytotoxic CD8 clonotypes in ibrutinib-treated CLL. Data came from immunoSEQ multiplex PCR; TCRdb stores just in-frame clones and leaves some out. The sample records about 140,000 clones, roughly 80% being singletons. Sequencing was performed on PBMCs, taken after 12 months of ibrutinib treatment. The receptors stem from a human donor with chronic lymphocytic leukemia.

This chain joins TRBV21-1 and TRBJ2-2; the listed D gene, TRBD2, was not tested against the DNA. TRBV21-1 is listed as a pseudogene. The CDR3 length is 17 residues. The CDR3 nucleotides are TGTGCCAGCACCGCCGGAGGGTTCGATCCGATCACCGGGGAGCTGTTTTTT. Translated: CASTAGGFDPITGELFF.

CDR3 region: CASSPTKQANQPQHF. The CDR3 DNA reads TGTGCCAGTAGTCCAACGAAACAGGCGAATCAGCCCCAGCATTTT. The V gene is TRBV19, the J gene TRBJ1-5, with D possibly TRBD1 on 5 matching bases. The length of the CDR3 is 15 residues. Deletions cut 5 bases from V and 4 bases from J, with 15 bases between. Germline V CDR1 and CDR2: LNHDA, SQIVND (reference sequence).

This clone was found a few times. This sequence joins TRBV9 and TRBJ1-1; 8 nucleotides line up with TRBD1. The germline V gene has CDR1 SGDLS and CDR2 YYNGEE. This CDR3 region has 11 residues. V gave up 7 bases and J gave up 6 bases; unmatched junction bases: 2. CDR3 in amino acids: CASGQGPEAFF. CDR3 nucleotides: TGTGCCAGCGGACAGGGCCCTGAAGCTTTCTTT.

This clone was seen once. V usage is TRBV4-1 and J usage is TRBJ2-5, with 8 bases that match TRBD1. Germline V gives CDR1 MGHRA, CDR2 YSYEKL. The CDR3 runs 18 residues. V trimming: 1 base; J trimming: 6 bases; junction bases outside the gene matches: 16. CDR3 nucleotides: TGCGCCAGCAGCCAAGCTACTAACCGGGACAGGCTTTTTCAGACCCAGTACTTC. Translated, it gives CASSQATNRDRLFQTQYF.

The rearrangement joins TRBV14 to TRBJ2-5; a weak D match, TRBD1 (6 bases). The V gene lost 4 bases and the J gene lost 7 bases, with 16 bases spanning the gap. The CDR3 totals 14 residues. The germline gives CDR1 SGHDN, CDR2 FVKESK. CDR3 DNA sequence: TGTGCCAGCAGCCCTACAGGGATCTCAGGGACCCAGTACTTC. Amino acids: CASSPTGISGTQYF. Drawing the rest from reference TRBV14 and TRBJ2-5, the complete variable domain is EAGVTQFPSHSVIEKGQTVTLRCDPISGHDNLYWYRRVMGKEIKFLLHFVKESKQDESGMPNNRFLAERTGGTYSTLKVQPAELEDSGVYFCASSPTGISGTQYFGPGTRLLVL.

The chain uses TRBV19 and TRBJ2-5; a weak D match, TRBD2 (5 bases). Germline loops: CDR1 LNHDA, CDR2 SQIVND (reference sequence). The V gene lost 5 bases and the J gene lost 6 bases, with 19 bases spanning the gap. CDR3 length: 15 residues. CDR3 loop: CASSLLVDFVQTQYF. DNA of the CDR3: TGTGCCAGTAGTCTACTAGTGGATTTTGTTCAGACCCAGTACTTC.

V usage is TRBV4-1 and J usage is TRBJ2-7; TRBD2 is a possible D gene (6 bases). Between the trimmed V and J ends, which lost 1 base and 3 bases, there was a span of 13 bases. There are 15 residues in the CDR3. Germline CDR1 is MGHRA and CDR2 is YSYEKL. CDR3 sequence reads: CASSQVGGMIYEQYF. In DNA, the CDR3 is TGCGCCAGCAGCCAAGTTGGCGGGATGATCTACGAGCAGTACTTC.

As DNA, the CDR3 is TGTGCCTGCGGGACACCTCAAGAGACCCAGTACTTC. This translates into CACGTPQETQYF. This chain links TRBV30 with TRBJ2-5; D is possibly TRBD1 (6 bases). V was clipped by 6 bases and J by 2 bases, with 10 bases between them. This CDR3 has 12 residues. CDR1 and CDR2 (germline): GTSNPN, SVGIG (reference sequence).

The V and J genes are TRBV6-5 and TRBJ2-1, with D possibly TRBD2 on 5 matching bases. Per germline, CDR1 MNHEY and CDR2 SVGAGI. The CDR3 loop spans 15 amino acids. V dropped 6 bases and J dropped 4 bases, with 16 bases sitting between them. The CDR3 protein is CASSLARASYNEQFF. CDR3 bases: TGTGCCAGCAGCCTCGCGAGGGCATCGTACAATGAGCAGTTCTTC.

The V gene is TRBV2, the J gene TRBJ2-6; D gene ambiguous. Germline CDR1 and CDR2: SNHLY and FYNNEI. With 7 bases removed from V and 0 bases from J, the gap between germline ends came to 7 bases. This CDR3 comprises 14 residues. CDR3 sequence: CASIRLSGANVLTF. The DNA for the CDR3 is TGTGCCAGCATAAGGCTCTCTGGGGCCAACGTCCTGACTTTC.

V gene TRBV5-6 combines with J gene TRBJ2-2, with a possible D match to TRBD1 (6 bases). The V end was cut by 0 bases, the J end by 3 bases, with 18 bases between. This CDR3 has 18 residues. Per germline, CDR1 SGHDT and CDR2 YYEEEE. CDR3 sequence: CASSLERWQGYDTGELFF. CDR3 sequence (DNA): TGTGCCAGCAGCTTGGAACGATGGCAGGGGTACGACACCGGGGAGCTGTTTTTT.

The chain has TRBV7-2 and TRBJ1-1; no firm D call. Trimming shortened V by 1 base and J by 1 base, and 7 bases separated the two germline ends. Germline CDR1 and CDR2: SGHTA and FQGNSA. The CDR3 totals 14 residues. CDR3: CASSLGRTNTEAFF. The CDR3 nucleotides are TGTGCCAGCAGCTTAGGGCGGACGAACACTGAAGCTTTCTTT.

With regard to this clone: The same CDR3 can be traced to other DNA sequences in this sample. The chain joins TRBV5-4 to TRBJ2-7, with D possibly matching TRBD2 (5 bases). This CDR3 spans 12 amino acids. The germline CDR1 and CDR2 sequences are SGHNT and YYREEE (reference sequence). V shed 1 base and J shed 3 bases, with 5 bases lying between them. The CDR3 sequence is CASSLSGYEQYF. The DNA of the CDR3 is TGTGCCAGCAGCTTGAGCGGCTACGAGCAGTACTTC.

This clone has only a few counts. This rearrangement joins TRBV10-3 to TRBJ2-1; D possibly corresponds to TRBD1 (5 bases). Germline V lookup: CDR1 ENHRY, CDR2 SYGVKD. This CDR3 is built from 14 residues. Trimming stripped 8 bases from V and 3 bases from J, with 14 bases between. The chain's CDR3 is CAISTDSFYNEQFF. In DNA, the CDR3 is TGTGCCATCTCCACTGACAGTTTCTACAATGAGCAGTTCTTC.

The chain combines TRBV7-9 with TRBJ2-1, with D perhaps matching TRBD2 (5 bases). V was cut by 5 bases and J by 0 bases, with 11 bases left in between. Germline assignment: CDR1 SEHNR and CDR2 FQNEAQ (reference sequence). This CDR3 has 15 residues. The DNA of the CDR3 is TGTGCCAGCAGCGGATCGGGAAGCTCCTACAATGAGCAGTTCTTC. Amino acids: CASSGSGSSYNEQFF.

The CDR3 loop is CASSMRGEQYF. CDR3 nucleotide sequence: TGTGCCAGCAGCATGAGGGGCGAGCAGTACTTC. The gene calls are TRBV7-9 and TRBJ2-7; D may correspond to TRBD1 or TRBD2 (5 bases each). V lost 5 bases and J lost 6, with 8 bases in between. The CDR3 has 11 residues. Germline CDR1 SEHNR, CDR2 FQNEAQ (reference sequence). Together with reference TRBV7-9 and TRBJ2-7, the CDR3 gives the full variable domain: DTGVSQNPRHKITKRGQNVTFRCDPISEHNRLYWYRQTLGQGPEFLTYFQNEAQLEKSRLLSDRFSAERPKGSFSTLEIQRTEQGDSAMYLCASSMRGEQYFGPGTRLTVT.

The genes are TRBV11-2 and TRBJ2-7; the D gene is possibly TRBD1 (5 bases). With 5 bases removed from V and 2 bases from J, the gap between germline ends came to 16 bases. This CDR3 is built from 15 residues. The germline CDR1 and CDR2 sequences are SGHAT and FQNNGV. DNA of the CDR3: TGTGCCAGCAGCGCTCAGGGTTGGATAACCTACGAGCAGTACTTC. Its translation: CASSAQGWITYEQYF.

The gene calls are TRBV7-8 and TRBJ1-4; 9 bases map to TRBD1. This CDR3 region has 16 residues. Germline CDR1 reads SGHVS; CDR2 reads FQNEAQ. The trim removed 6 bases at V and 6 bases at J, leaving 11 bases unmatched. The CDR3 is CASSFRQGVIYEKLFF. The CDR3 DNA is TGTGCCAGCAGTTTTCGACAGGGGGTAATTTATGAAAAACTGTTTTTT.

This clone was counted only a few times. The chain is built from TRBV18 and TRBJ1-2; TRBD1 agrees at 9 bases. Germline loops: CDR1 KGHSH, CDR2 LQKENI. The CDR3 is 17 residues long. Germline trimming cut 3 bases from V and 4 bases from J; bases unmatched to any gene: 12. The CDR3 DNA reads TGTGCCAGCTCACCGGCACAGGGGGCGCTTGGGGCCTATGGCTACACCTTC. Its translation: CASSPAQGALGAYGYTF.

The J gene is TRBJ2-1, the V gene TRBV12-1; the table calls TRBD2, which could not be checked here. TRBV12-1 is listed as a pseudogene. This CDR3 is built from 20 residues. The CDR3 nucleotides read TGTGCCAGCAGCTTTCTCCGGAAGTTTTCCGGGGAGAGCTCCTACAATGAGCAGTTCTTC. The encoded protein is CASSFLRKFSGESSYNEQFF.

V gene TRBV5-1 combines with J gene TRBJ2-6; D is ambiguous. Germline V gene sequence: CDR1 SGHRS, CDR2 YFSETQ. Trimming took off 0 bases at V and 4 bases at J, with 8 bases between the two ends. The CDR3 sequence is 15 residues long. Here the CDR3 DNA reads TGCGCCAGCAGCTTGGATCTGGCCGGGGCCAACGTCCTGACTTTC. Its protein is CASSLDLAGANVLTF.

V and J are TRBV25-1 and TRBJ2-1; TRBD2 agrees at 7 bases. CDR1 is MGHDK, CDR2 SYGVNS, per germline. This CDR3 is built from 16 residues. J was trimmed by 0 bases and V by 6 bases; bases with no gene match: 8. DNA for the CDR3: TGTGCCAGCAGCGTCCGGGGCGGGAGCTCCTACAATGAGCAGTTCTTC. Translated: CASSVRGGSSYNEQFF.